This T cell receptor beta chain was observed in a study of beta chain features in type 1 diabetes. Overall study context: The patient and healthy donor groups were comparable for age, gender and cell yields. Study-level points and caveats: No resolution was reached here on whether HLA type influences TCRB rearrangement. In every one of the four CD4+ subsets, TCRB CDR3s were moderately but significantly shorter in Type 1 diabetes patients. Patients with type 1 diabetes carried fewer insertions and had more deletions at their VDJ junctions. Compared with healthy donors, patients appeared to share more similar naive, central memory and regulatory TCRB repertoires.

In regard to this clone: Antigen specificity is unknown.

This CDR3 has 17 residues. Germline V gene sequence: CDR1 MGHDK, CDR2 SYGVNS. Trimming left V 0 bases short and J 4 bases short, with 16 bases between. cDNA synthesis used the whole RNA isolate, giving expressed TCRB sequences. Method: immunoSEQ multiplex PCR; TCRdb's copy keeps in-frame clones and lacks some. The data show 250,000 or so clones, roughly 13% seen once. The chain combines TRBV25-1 with TRBJ2-1, with a possible D match to TRBD2 (7 bases). Sequencing was performed on naive CD4+ T cells from blood. This clonotype was obtained from a man aged 30 to 39 with type 1 diabetes. The CDR3 is CASSEYGRGRLYNEQFF. The CDR3 coding sequence is TGTGCCAGCAGTGAATATGGGCGGGGGCGCCTATACAATGAGCAGTTCTTC.